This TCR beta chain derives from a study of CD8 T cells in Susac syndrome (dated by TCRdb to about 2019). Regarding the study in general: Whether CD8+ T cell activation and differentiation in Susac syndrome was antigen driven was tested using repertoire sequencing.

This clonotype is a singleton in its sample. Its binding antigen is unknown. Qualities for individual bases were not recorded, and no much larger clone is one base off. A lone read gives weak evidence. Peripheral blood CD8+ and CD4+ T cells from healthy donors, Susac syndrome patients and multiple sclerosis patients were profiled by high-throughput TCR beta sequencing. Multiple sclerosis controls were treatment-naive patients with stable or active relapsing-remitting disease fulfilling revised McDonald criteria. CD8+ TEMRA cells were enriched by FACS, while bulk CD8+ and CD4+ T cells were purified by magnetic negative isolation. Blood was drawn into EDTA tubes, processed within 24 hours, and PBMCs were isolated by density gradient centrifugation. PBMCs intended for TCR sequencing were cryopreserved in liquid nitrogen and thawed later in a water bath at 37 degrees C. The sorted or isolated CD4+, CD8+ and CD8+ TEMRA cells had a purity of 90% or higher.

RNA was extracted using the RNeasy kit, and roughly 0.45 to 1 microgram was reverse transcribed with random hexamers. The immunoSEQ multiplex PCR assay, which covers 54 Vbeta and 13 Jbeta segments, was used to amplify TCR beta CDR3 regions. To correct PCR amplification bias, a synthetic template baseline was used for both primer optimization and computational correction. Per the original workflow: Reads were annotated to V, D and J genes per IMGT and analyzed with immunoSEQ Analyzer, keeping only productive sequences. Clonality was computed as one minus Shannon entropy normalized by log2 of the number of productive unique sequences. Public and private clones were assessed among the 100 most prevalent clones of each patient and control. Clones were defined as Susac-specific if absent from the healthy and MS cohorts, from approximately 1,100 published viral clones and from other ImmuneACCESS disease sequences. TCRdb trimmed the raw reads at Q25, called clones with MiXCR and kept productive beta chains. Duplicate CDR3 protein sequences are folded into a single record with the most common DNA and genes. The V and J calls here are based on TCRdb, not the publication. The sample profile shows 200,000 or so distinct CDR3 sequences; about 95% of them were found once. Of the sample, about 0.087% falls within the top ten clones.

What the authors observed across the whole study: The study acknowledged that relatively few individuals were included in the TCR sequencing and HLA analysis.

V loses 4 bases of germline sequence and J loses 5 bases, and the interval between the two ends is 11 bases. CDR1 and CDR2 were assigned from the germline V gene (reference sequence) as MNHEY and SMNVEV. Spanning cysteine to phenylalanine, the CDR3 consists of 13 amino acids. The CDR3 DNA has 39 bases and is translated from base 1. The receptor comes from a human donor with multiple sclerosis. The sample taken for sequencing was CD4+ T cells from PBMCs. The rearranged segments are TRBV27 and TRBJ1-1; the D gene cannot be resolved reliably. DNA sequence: TGTGCCAGCAGTTCATCCTTTACAACTGAAGCTTTCTTT. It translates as CASSSSFTTEAFF.